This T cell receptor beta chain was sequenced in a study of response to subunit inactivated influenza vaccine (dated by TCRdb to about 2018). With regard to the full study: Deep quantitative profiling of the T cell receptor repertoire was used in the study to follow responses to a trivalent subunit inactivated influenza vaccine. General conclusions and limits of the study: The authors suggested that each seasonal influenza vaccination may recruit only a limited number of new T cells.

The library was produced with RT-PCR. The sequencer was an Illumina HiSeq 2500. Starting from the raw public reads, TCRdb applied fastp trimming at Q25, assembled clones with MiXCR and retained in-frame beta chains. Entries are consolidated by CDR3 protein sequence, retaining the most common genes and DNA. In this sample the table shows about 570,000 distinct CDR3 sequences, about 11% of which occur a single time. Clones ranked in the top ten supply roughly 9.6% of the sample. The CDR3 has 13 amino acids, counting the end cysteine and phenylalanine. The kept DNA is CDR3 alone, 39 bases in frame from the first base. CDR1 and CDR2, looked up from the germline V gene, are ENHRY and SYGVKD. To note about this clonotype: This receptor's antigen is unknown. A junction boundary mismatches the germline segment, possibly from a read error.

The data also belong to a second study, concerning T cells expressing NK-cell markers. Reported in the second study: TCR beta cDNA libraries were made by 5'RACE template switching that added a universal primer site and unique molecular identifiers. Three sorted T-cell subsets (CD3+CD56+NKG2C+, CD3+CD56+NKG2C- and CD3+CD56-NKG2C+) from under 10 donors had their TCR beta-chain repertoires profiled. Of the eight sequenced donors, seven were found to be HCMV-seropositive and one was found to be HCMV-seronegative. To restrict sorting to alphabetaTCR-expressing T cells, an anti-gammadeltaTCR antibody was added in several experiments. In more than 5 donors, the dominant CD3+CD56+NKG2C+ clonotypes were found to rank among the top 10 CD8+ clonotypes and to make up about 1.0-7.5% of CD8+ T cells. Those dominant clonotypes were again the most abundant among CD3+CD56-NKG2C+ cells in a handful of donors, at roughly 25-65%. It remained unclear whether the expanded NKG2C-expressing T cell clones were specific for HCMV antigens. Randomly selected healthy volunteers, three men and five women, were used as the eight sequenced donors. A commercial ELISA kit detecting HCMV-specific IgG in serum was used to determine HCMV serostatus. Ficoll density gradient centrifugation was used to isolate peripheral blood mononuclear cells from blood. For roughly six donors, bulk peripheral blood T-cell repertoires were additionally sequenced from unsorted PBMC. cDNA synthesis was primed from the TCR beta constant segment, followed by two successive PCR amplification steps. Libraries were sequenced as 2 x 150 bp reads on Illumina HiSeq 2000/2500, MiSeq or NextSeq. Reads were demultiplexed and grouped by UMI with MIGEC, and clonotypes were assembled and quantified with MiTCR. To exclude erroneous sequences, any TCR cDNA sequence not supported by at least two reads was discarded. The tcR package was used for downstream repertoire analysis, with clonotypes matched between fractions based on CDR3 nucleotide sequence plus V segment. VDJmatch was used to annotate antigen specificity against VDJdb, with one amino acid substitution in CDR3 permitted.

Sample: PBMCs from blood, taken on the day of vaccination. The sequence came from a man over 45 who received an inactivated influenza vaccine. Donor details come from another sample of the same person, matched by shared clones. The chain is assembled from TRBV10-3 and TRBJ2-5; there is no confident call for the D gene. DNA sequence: TGTGCCATCAGTGACAGAGCCCAAGAGACCCAGTATTTC. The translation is CAISDRAQETQYF.